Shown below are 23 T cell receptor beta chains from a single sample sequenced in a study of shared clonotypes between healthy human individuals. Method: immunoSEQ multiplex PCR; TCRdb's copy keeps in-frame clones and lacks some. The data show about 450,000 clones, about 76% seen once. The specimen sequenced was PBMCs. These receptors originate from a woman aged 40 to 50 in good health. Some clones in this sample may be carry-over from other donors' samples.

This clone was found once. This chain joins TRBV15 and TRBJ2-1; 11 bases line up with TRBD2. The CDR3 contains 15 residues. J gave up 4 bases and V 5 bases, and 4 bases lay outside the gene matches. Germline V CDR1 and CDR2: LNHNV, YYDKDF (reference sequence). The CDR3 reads CATSPGTSGYNEQFF. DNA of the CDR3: TGTGCCACCAGCCCCGGGACTAGCGGATACAATGAGCAGTTCTTC.

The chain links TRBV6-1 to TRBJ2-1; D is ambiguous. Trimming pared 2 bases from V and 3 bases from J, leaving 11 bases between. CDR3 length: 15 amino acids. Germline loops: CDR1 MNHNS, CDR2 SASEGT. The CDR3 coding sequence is TGTGCCAGCAGTGAAAAAAGAGCCAACTACAATGAGCAGTTCTTC. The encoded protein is CASSEKRANYNEQFF.

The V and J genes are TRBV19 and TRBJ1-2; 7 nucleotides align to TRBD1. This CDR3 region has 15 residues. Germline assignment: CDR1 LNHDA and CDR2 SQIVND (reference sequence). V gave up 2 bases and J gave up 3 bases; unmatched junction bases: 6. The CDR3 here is CASSISRQGYYGYTF. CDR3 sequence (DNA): TGTGCCAGTAGTATATCGCGACAGGGCTACTATGGCTACACCTTC.

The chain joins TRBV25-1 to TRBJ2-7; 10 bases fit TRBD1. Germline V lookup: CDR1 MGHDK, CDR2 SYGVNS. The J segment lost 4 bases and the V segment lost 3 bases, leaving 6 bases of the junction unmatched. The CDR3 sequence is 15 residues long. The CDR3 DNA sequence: TGTGCCAGCAGTGACTCGACAGGGGGCAGGTACGAGCAGTACTTC. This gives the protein CASSDSTGGRYEQYF.

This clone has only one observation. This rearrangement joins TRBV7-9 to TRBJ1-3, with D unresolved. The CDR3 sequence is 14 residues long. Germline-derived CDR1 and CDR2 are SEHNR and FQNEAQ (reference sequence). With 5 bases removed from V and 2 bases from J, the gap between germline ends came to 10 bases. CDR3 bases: TGTGCCAGCAGCACCGGAGGGACTGGAAACACCATATATTTT. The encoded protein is CASSTGGTGNTIYF.

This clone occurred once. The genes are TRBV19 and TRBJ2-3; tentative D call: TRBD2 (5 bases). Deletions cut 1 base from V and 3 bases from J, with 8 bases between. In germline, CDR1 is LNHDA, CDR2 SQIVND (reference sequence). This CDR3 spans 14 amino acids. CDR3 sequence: CASSIAGRTDTQYF. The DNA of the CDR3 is TGTGCCAGTAGTATAGCGGGAAGGACAGATACGCAGTATTTT.

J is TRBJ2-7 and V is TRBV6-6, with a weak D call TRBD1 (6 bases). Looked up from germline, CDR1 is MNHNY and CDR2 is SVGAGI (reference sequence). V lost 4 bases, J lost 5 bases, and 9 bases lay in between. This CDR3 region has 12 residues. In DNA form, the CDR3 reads TGTGCCAGCAGTTTTGGGGGCCACGAGCAGTACTTC. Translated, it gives CASSFGGHEQYF.

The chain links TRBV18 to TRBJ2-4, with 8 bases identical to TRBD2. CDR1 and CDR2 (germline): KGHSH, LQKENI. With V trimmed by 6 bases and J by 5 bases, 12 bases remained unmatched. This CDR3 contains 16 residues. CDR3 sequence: CASSPGGGAAENIQYF. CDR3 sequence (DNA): TGTGCCAGCTCGCCCGGGGGGGGAGCTGCGGAAAACATTCAGTACTTC.

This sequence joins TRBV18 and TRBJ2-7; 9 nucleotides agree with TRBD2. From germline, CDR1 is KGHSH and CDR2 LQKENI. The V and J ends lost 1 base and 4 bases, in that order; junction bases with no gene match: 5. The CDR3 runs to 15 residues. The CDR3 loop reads CASSPRRLAEYEQYF. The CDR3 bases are TGTGCCAGCTCACCACGTCGACTAGCGGAATACGAGCAGTACTTC. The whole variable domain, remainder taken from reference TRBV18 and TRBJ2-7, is NAGVMQNPRHLVRRRGQEARLRCSPMKGHSHVYWYRQLPEEGLKFMVYLQKENIIDESGMPKERFSAEFPKEGPSILRIQQVVRGDSAAYFCASSPRRLAEYEQYFGPGTRLTVT.

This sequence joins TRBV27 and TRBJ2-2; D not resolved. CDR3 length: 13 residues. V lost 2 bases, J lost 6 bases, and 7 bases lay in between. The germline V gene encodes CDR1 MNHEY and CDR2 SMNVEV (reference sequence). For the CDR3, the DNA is TGTGCCAGCAGTTTAATATTGGCCGGGGAGCTGTTTTTT. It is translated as CASSLILAGELFF.

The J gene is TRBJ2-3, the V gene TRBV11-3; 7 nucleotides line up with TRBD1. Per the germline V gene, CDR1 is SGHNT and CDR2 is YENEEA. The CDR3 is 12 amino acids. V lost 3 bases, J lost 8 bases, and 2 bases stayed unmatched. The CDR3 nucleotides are TGTGCCAGCAGCTTCCGACAGGGTACGCAGTATTTT. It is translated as CASSFRQGTQYF.

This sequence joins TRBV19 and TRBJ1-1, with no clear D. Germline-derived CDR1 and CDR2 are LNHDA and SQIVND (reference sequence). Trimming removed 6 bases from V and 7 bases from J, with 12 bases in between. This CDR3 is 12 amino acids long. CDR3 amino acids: CASRTLLGEAFF. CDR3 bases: TGTGCCAGTAGAACCCTTCTGGGTGAAGCTTTCTTT. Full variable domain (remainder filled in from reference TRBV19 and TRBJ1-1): DGGITQSPKYLFRKEGQNVTLSCEQNLNHDAMYWYRQDPGQGLRLIYYSQIVNDFQKGDIAEGYSVSREKKESFPLTVTSAQKNPTAFYLCASRTLLGEAFFGQGTRLTVV.

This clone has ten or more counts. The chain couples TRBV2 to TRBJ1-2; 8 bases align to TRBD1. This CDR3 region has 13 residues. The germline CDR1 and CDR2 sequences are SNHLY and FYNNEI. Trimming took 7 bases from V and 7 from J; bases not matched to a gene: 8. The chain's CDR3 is CASIPTGGSGYTF. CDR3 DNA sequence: TGTGCCAGCATCCCCACAGGGGGTAGTGGCTACACCTTC.

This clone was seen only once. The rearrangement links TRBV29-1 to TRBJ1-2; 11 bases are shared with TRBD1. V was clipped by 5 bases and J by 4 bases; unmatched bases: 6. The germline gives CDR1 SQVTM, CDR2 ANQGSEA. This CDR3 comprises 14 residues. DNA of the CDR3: TGCAGCGTTTCACCCGGGACAGGGGGCTATGGCTACACCTTC. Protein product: CSVSPGTGGYGYTF.

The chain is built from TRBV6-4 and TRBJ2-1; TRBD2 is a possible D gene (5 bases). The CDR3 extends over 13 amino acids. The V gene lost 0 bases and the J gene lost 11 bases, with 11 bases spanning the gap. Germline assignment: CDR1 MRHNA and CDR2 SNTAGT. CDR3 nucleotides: TGTGCCAGCAGTGACTCGAGACTAACAAAGCAGTTCTTC. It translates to CASSDSRLTKQFF.

Here the CDR3 reads CASSSSTDSLTSSYEQYF. The CDR3 region has the DNA TGTGCCAGCAGTTCCTCTACGGACAGCCTCACTAGCTCCTACGAGCAGTACTTC. The V call is TRBV27, the J call TRBJ2-7; weak D call: TRBD1 (6 bases). Per germline, CDR1 MNHEY and CDR2 SMNVEV (reference sequence). Trimming shortened V by 4 bases and J by 0 bases, and 22 bases separated the two germline ends. The CDR3 has 18 residues.

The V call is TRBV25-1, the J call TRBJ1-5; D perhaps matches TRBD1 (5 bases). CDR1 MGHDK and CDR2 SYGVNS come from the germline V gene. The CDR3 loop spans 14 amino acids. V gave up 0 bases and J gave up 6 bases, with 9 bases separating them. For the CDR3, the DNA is TGTGCCAGCAGTGAATACAGGGACGTTCAGCCCCAGCATTTT. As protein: CASSEYRDVQPQHF.

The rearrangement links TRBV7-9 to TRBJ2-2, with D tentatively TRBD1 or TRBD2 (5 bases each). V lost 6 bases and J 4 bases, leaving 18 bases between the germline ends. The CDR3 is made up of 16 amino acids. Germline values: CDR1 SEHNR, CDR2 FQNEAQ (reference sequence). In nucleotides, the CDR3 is TGTGCCAGCAGGCTGGGACGGTCGAGTGGCACCGGGGAGCTGTTTTTT. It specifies CASRLGRSSGTGELFF.

CDR3 protein: CASSPSGSPYEQYF. For the CDR3, the DNA is TGTGCCAGCAGCCCCAGCGGGAGCCCCTACGAGCAGTACTTC. The V call is TRBV6-1, the J call TRBJ2-7; 8 bases match TRBD2. The length of the CDR3 is 14 residues. Germline assignment: CDR1 MNHNS and CDR2 SASEGT. The junction had 6 bases not matched to a gene; V was cut back by 6 bases and J by 2 bases.

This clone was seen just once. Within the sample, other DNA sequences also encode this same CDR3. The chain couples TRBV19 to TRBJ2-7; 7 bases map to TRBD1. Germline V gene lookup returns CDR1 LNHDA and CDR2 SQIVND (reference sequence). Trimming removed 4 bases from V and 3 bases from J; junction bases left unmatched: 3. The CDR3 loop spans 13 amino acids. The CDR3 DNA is TGTGCCAGTAGTAGACAGGGAAGCTACGAGCAGTACTTC. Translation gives CASSRQGSYEQYF.

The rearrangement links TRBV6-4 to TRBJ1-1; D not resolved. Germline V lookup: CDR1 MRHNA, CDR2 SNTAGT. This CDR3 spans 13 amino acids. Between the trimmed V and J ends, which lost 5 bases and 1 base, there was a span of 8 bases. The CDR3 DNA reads TGTGCCAGCAGTACAGAAAAGAACACTGAAGCTTTCTTT. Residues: CASSTEKNTEAFF.

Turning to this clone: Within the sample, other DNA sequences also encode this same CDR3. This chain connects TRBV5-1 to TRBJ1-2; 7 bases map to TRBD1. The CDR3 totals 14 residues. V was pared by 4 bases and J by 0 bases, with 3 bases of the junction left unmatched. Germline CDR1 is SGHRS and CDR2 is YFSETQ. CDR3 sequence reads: CASSQDRTNYGYTF. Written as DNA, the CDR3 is TGCGCCAGCAGCCAGGACAGGACTAACTATGGCTACACCTTC. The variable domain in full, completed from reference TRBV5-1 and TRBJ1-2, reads KAGVTQTPRYLIKTRGQQVTLSCSPISGHRSVSWYQQTPGQGLQFLFEYFSETQRNKGNFPGRFSGRQFSNSRSEMNVSTLELGDSALYLCASSQDRTNYGYTFGSGTRLTVV.

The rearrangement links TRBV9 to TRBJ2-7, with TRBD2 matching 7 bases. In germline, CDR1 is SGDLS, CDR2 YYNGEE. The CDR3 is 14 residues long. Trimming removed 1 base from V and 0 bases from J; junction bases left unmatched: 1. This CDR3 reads CASSVTSVSYEQYF. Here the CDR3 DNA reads TGTGCCAGCAGCGTAACTAGCGTCTCCTACGAGCAGTACTTC.